A selection of T cell receptor beta chains follows, all from one sample in a study of T cell changes during pregnancy in multiple sclerosis. This table comes from immunoSEQ multiplex PCR, and its TCRdb copy is limited to in-frame clones, with some not included. The profile shows about 67,000 clones, approximately 89% of them singletons. The input for sequencing was peripheral blood, taken in the second trimester of pregnancy. The origin of the receptors is a female donor with multiple sclerosis, enrolled in a pregnancy study. Both conserved end residues are part of each CDR3. D genes are given only for firm matches. Only some rows state a clone size, as once, few, many or a class for expanded clones.

v_gene: TRBV30; j_gene: TRBJ2-7; abundance: -; d_gene: TRBD2; CDR3aa: CASSGGRGSYEQYF; CDR3nt: TGTGCCTCCTCGGGGGGAAGGGGATCCTACGAGCAGTACTTC
v_gene: TRBV27; j_gene: TRBJ1-5; abundance: once; d_gene: -; CDR3aa: CASSLSPDSTNQPQHF; CDR3nt: TGTGCCAGCAGTTTATCACCGGACAGTACTAATCAGCCCCAGCATTTT
v_gene: TRBV11-3; j_gene: TRBJ1-1; abundance: -; d_gene: -; CDR3aa: CASSKDRDTEAFF; CDR3nt: TGTGCCAGCAGTAAAGACAGAGACACTGAAGCTTTCTTT
v_gene: TRBV11-3; j_gene: TRBJ2-1; abundance: -; d_gene: TRBD1; CDR3aa: CASSLVSGGAGYNEQFF; CDR3nt: TGTGCCAGCAGCTTAGTCTCAGGGGGCGCGGGATACAATGAGCAGTTCTTC
v_gene: TRBV6-5; j_gene: TRBJ2-3; abundance: -; d_gene: TRBD2; CDR3aa: CASRPLAGGTDTQYF; CDR3nt: TGTGCCAGCAGACCACTAGCGGGAGGCACAGATACGCAGTATTTT
v_gene: TRBV11-2; j_gene: TRBJ2-7; abundance: -; d_gene: TRBD1; CDR3aa: CASSPMNRQGEYEQYF; CDR3nt: TGTGCCAGCAGCCCAATGAACCGACAGGGGGAATACGAGCAGTACTTC
v_gene: TRBV5-1; j_gene: TRBJ2-1; abundance: -; d_gene: TRBD2; CDR3aa: CASSKLAGGDNEQFF; CDR3nt: TGCGCCAGCAGCAAACTAGCGGGAGGCGACAATGAGCAGTTCTTC
v_gene: TRBV30; j_gene: TRBJ2-5; abundance: -; d_gene: TRBD1; CDR3aa: CAWSGYGTGEETQYF; CDR3nt: TGTGCCTGGAGTGGCTACGGGACAGGGGAAGAGACCCAGTACTTC
v_gene: TRBV27; j_gene: TRBJ2-7; abundance: once; d_gene: TRBD1; CDR3aa: CASSLEDRVHEQYF; CDR3nt: TGTGCCAGCAGTTTAGAGGACAGGGTCCACGAGCAGTACTTC
v_gene: TRBV9; j_gene: TRBJ1-2; abundance: -; d_gene: -; CDR3aa: CASSVGGGGGSGGYTF; CDR3nt: TGTGCCAGCAGCGTAGGCGGCGGGGGGGGGTCGGGCGGCTACACCTTC
v_gene: TRBV11-2; j_gene: TRBJ2-5; abundance: -; d_gene: -; CDR3aa: CASSLDERIQETQYF; CDR3nt: TGTGCCAGCAGCTTAGATGAGCGGATCCAAGAGACCCAGTACTTC
v_gene: TRBV7-6; j_gene: TRBJ1-3; abundance: -; d_gene: TRBD1; CDR3aa: CASSPRQGAQGNTIYF; CDR3nt: TGTGCCAGCAGCCCCCGACAGGGGGCACAGGGAAACACCATATATTTT
v_gene: TRBV7-3; j_gene: TRBJ2-1; abundance: -; d_gene: TRBD1; CDR3aa: CASSADRDNEQFF; CDR3nt: TGTGCCAGCAGCGCAGACAGGGACAATGAGCAGTTCTTC
v_gene: TRBV7-9; j_gene: TRBJ1-2; abundance: once; d_gene: -; CDR3aa: CASSFENTGNGYTF; CDR3nt: TGTGCCAGCAGCTTCGAAAATACGGGGAATGGCTACACCTTC
v_gene: TRBV4-1; j_gene: TRBJ1-2; abundance: -; d_gene: -; CDR3aa: CASSQEGLQGRTF; CDR3nt: TGCGCCAGCAGCCAAGAAGGCTTACAGGGAAGGACCTTC
v_gene: TRBV9; j_gene: TRBJ2-3; abundance: -; d_gene: TRBD2; CDR3aa: CASSPGSGGVDTQYF; CDR3nt: TGTGCCAGCAGCCCCGGAAGCGGGGGGGTGGATACGCAGTATTTT
v_gene: TRBV5-1; j_gene: TRBJ2-1; abundance: -; d_gene: TRBD2; CDR3aa: CASSSSGGYNEQFF; CDR3nt: TGCGCCAGCAGCTCGAGCGGGGGGTACAATGAGCAGTTCTTC
v_gene: TRBV19; j_gene: TRBJ1-1; abundance: -; d_gene: -; CDR3aa: CASSITGTNTEAFF; CDR3nt: TGTGCCAGTAGTATAACGGGAACGAACACTGAAGCTTTCTTT
v_gene: TRBV5-6; j_gene: TRBJ2-7; abundance: -; d_gene: -; CDR3aa: CASNLGRQPYEQYF; CDR3nt: TGTGCCAGCAATCTGGGGAGGCAGCCCTACGAGCAGTACTTC
v_gene: TRBV9; j_gene: TRBJ2-3; abundance: -; d_gene: TRBD1; CDR3aa: CASSVGGGITDTQYF; CDR3nt: TGTGCCAGCAGCGTAGGAGGGGGCATCACAGATACGCAGTATTTT
v_gene: TRBV18; j_gene: TRBJ1-1; abundance: -; d_gene: -; CDR3aa: CASSPTVQGRTMNTEAFF; CDR3nt: TGTGCCAGCTCACCAACAGTGCAGGGCCGAACAATGAACACTGAAGCTTTCTTT
v_gene: TRBV5-1; j_gene: TRBJ2-1; abundance: -; d_gene: TRBD1; CDR3aa: CASSWTGIEGEQFF; CDR3nt: TGCGCCAGCAGCTGGACAGGTATAGAGGGTGAGCAGTTCTTC
v_gene: TRBV7-9; j_gene: TRBJ1-1; abundance: -; d_gene: TRBD1; CDR3aa: CASSQATGQAFF; CDR3nt: TGTGCCAGCAGCCAAGCGACAGGGCAAGCTTTCTTT
v_gene: TRBV9; j_gene: TRBJ2-1; abundance: -; d_gene: TRBD2; CDR3aa: CASSVSSGGAYNEQFF; CDR3nt: TGTGCCAGCAGCGTTAGTAGCGGGGGGGCCTACAATGAGCAGTTCTTC
v_gene: TRBV10-3; j_gene: TRBJ2-3; abundance: -; d_gene: TRBD2; CDR3aa: CALSSGRGSTDTQYF; CDR3nt: TGTGCCTTGAGTAGCGGGAGAGGCAGCACAGATACGCAGTATTTT
v_gene: TRBV9; j_gene: TRBJ2-5; abundance: -; d_gene: TRBD2; CDR3aa: CASSPSGAQETQYF; CDR3nt: TGTGCCAGCAGCCCTAGCGGGGCTCAAGAGACCCAGTACTTC
v_gene: TRBV6-5; j_gene: TRBJ1-1; abundance: -; d_gene: -; CDR3aa: CASSFGTEAFF; CDR3nt: TGTGCCAGCAGCTTCGGCACTGAAGCTTTCTTT
v_gene: TRBV7-9; j_gene: TRBJ2-1; abundance: -; d_gene: -; CDR3aa: CASSLPPLRSNEQFF; CDR3nt: TGTGCCAGCAGCTTACCTCCGCTACGGAGCAATGAGCAGTTCTTC
v_gene: TRBV5-4; j_gene: TRBJ2-1; abundance: once; d_gene: -; CDR3aa: CAFASPSSYNEQFF; CDR3nt: TGTGCCTTCGCCAGCCCTAGCTCCTACAATGAGCAGTTCTTC
v_gene: TRBV7-9; j_gene: TRBJ2-7; abundance: few; d_gene: TRBD1; CDR3aa: CASTRDSYSYEQYF; CDR3nt: TGTGCCAGCACCAGGGACAGCTACTCCTACGAGCAGTACTTC
v_gene: TRBV2; j_gene: TRBJ2-1; abundance: -; d_gene: -; CDR3aa: CASSLGLQFF; CDR3nt: TGTGCCAGCAGTCTGGGGCTGCAGTTCTTC
v_gene: TRBV10-3; j_gene: TRBJ2-3; abundance: -; d_gene: -; CDR3aa: CAISEQTDTQYF; CDR3nt: TGTGCCATCAGTGAGCAAACAGATACGCAGTATTTT
v_gene: TRBV13; j_gene: TRBJ2-2; abundance: -; d_gene: -; CDR3aa: CASSSTRQDFGGGELFF; CDR3nt: TGTGCCAGCAGCTCCACGCGACAGGACTTTGGGGGCGGGGAGCTGTTTTTT
v_gene: TRBV7-9; j_gene: TRBJ2-5; abundance: -; d_gene: -; CDR3aa: CASSPPGRGGETQYF; CDR3nt: TGTGCCAGCAGCCCTCCGGGCAGGGGAGGGGAGACCCAGTACTTC
v_gene: TRBV5-1; j_gene: TRBJ2-1; abundance: -; d_gene: TRBD2; CDR3aa: CASRRAGGSSYNEQFF; CDR3nt: TGCGCCAGCAGAAGGGCGGGGGGGTCCTCCTACAATGAGCAGTTCTTC
v_gene: TRBV5-1; j_gene: TRBJ2-7; abundance: -; d_gene: TRBD2; CDR3aa: CASSLENSGGGEQYF; CDR3nt: TGCGCCAGCAGCTTGGAAAACAGCGGGGGGGGCGAGCAGTACTTC
v_gene: TRBV6-5; j_gene: TRBJ1-3; abundance: -; d_gene: -; CDR3aa: CASRSFSSGNTIYF; CDR3nt: TGTGCCAGCAGGTCATTTAGCTCTGGAAACACCATATATTTT
v_gene: TRBV4-1; j_gene: TRBJ2-7; abundance: -; d_gene: TRBD2; CDR3aa: CASSQGTSGYEQYF; CDR3nt: TGCGCCAGCAGCCAAGGGACTAGCGGGTACGAGCAGTACTTC
v_gene: TRBV7-9; j_gene: TRBJ1-5; abundance: -; d_gene: -; CDR3aa: CASSLLTDNQPQHF; CDR3nt: TGTGCCAGCAGCTTACTAACTGATAATCAGCCCCAGCATTTT
v_gene: TRBV5-1; j_gene: TRBJ2-1; abundance: -; d_gene: -; CDR3aa: CATSLDTYNEQFF; CDR3nt: TGCGCCACCTCCCTTGACACATACAATGAGCAGTTCTTC
v_gene: TRBV4-2; j_gene: TRBJ2-7; abundance: -; d_gene: TRBD1; CDR3aa: CASSQTYRGPTYEQYF; CDR3nt: TGTGCCAGCAGCCAAACGTATAGGGGGCCGACCTACGAGCAGTACTTC
v_gene: TRBV7-8; j_gene: TRBJ1-1; abundance: -; d_gene: -; CDR3aa: CASSLVSLRGANTEAFF; CDR3nt: TGTGCCAGCAGCTTAGTCTCGTTGCGGGGGGCAAACACTGAAGCTTTCTTT
v_gene: TRBV19; j_gene: TRBJ2-5; abundance: -; d_gene: TRBD2; CDR3aa: CATTDRPGLEETQYF; CDR3nt: TGTGCCACCACGGATCGGCCGGGACTAGAAGAGACCCAGTACTTC
v_gene: TRBV30; j_gene: TRBJ1-1; abundance: -; d_gene: -; CDR3aa: CAWSVSLALGRWVGGSNTEAFF; CDR3nt: TGTGCCTGGAGTGTTTCCCTGGCGCTAGGTAGGTGGGTGGGAGGTTCGAACACTGAAGCTTTCTTT
v_gene: TRBV11-3; j_gene: TRBJ2-2; abundance: once; d_gene: -; CDR3aa: CASSLDQSGRTGELFF; CDR3nt: TGTGCCAGCAGCTTAGATCAATCAGGGCGGACCGGGGAGCTGTTTTTT
v_gene: TRBV4-2; j_gene: TRBJ2-5; abundance: -; d_gene: TRBD2; CDR3aa: CASSQDLGTSDLKGETQYF; CDR3nt: TGTGCCAGCAGCCAAGATCTGGGGACTAGCGACCTTAAAGGGGAGACCCAGTACTTC
v_gene: TRBV5-6; j_gene: TRBJ1-1; abundance: -; d_gene: TRBD1; CDR3aa: CASSSAGGSGTEAFF; CDR3nt: TGTGCCAGCAGCTCGGCAGGGGGAAGCGGCACTGAAGCTTTCTTT
v_gene: TRBV6-6; j_gene: TRBJ1-2; abundance: -; d_gene: -; CDR3aa: CATSIRSRDGYTF; CDR3nt: TGTGCCACCTCGATACGTAGCCGTGATGGCTACACCTTC
v_gene: TRBV4-2; j_gene: TRBJ2-3; abundance: -; d_gene: TRBD2; CDR3aa: CASSRPGLAADTQYF; CDR3nt: TGTGCCAGCAGCCGTCCGGGACTAGCGGCAGATACGCAGTATTTT
v_gene: TRBV6-6; j_gene: TRBJ2-7; abundance: -; d_gene: -; CDR3aa: CASSYSPAVGSYEQYF; CDR3nt: TGTGCCAGCAGTTACTCCCCCGCGGTGGGCTCCTACGAGCAGTACTTC
v_gene: TRBV27; j_gene: TRBJ1-2; abundance: -; d_gene: TRBD1; CDR3aa: CASSLRGQGVKYGYTF; CDR3nt: TGTGCCAGCAGTTTAAGGGGGCAGGGGGTAAAGTATGGCTACACCTTC
v_gene: TRBV7-9; j_gene: TRBJ2-7; abundance: -; d_gene: TRBD2; CDR3aa: CASSPRLAGATYEQYF; CDR3nt: TGTGCCAGCAGCCCTAGACTAGCGGGCGCTACCTACGAGCAGTACTTC
v_gene: TRBV5-1; j_gene: TRBJ1-1; abundance: -; d_gene: -; CDR3aa: CASSLDAGYPPTEAFF; CDR3nt: TGCGCCAGCAGCTTGGATGCAGGGTACCCCCCCACTGAAGCTTTCTTT
v_gene: TRBV6-4; j_gene: TRBJ2-5; abundance: -; d_gene: TRBD2; CDR3aa: CASSGTSGSEETQYF; CDR3nt: TGTGCCAGCAGTGGGACTAGCGGGAGTGAAGAGACCCAGTACTTC